This T cell receptor beta chain stems from a study of cytomegalovirus exposure and HLA in healthy donors. Points from the study as a whole: In vitro checks showed that a few CMV-associated chains really do target CMV antigens. In a later analysis, DRB1 alleles had the most associated TCRs; HLA-C alleles the fewest.

The PCR had 60 Vbeta and 13 Jbeta primers. The data were produced by immunoSEQ multiplex PCR, yet TCRdb's version contains in-frame clones alone and is incomplete. Seen here are a few hundred thousand clones, roughly 70% observed once, and the top ten hold roughly 2%. Trimming took off 4 bases at V and 5 bases at J, with 16 bases between the two ends. Germline lookup yields CDR1 SGHRS and CDR2 YFSETQ. The CDR3 extends over 14 amino acids. This clone was counted a single time. No antigen is known for it. The source is a woman aged 25 to 45 in good health and CMV-seronegative. The sequenced sample consisted of PBMCs. This rearrangement joins TRBV5-1 to TRBJ2-7; TRBD2 might be the D (6 bases). Here the CDR3 DNA reads TGCGCCAGCAGCCCGGAGGGTGATCGTAACGAGCAGTACTTC. Translation gives CASSPEGDRNEQYF.